A selection of T cell receptor beta chains follows, all from one sample in a study of cytomegalovirus exposure and HLA in healthy donors. Repertoires were generated with immunoSEQ multiplex PCR, while TCRdb's copy carries only in-frame clones and drops some. This sample has roughly 130,000 clones; more than 60% occur once, and the top ten carry around 1.9%. Source material: PBMCs. The source of these receptors is a woman in her 40s in good health and CMV-seronegative. Both conserved end residues are trimmed from each CDR3. Fields, in order: J gene, V gene, CDR3 protein.

TRBJ1-2 TRBV28 ASSSAKLIRDRARMST
TRBJ2-7 TRBV11-2 ASSERGSEQY
TRBJ1-3 TRBV7-9 ASSGTGAGNTIY
TRBJ2-2 TRBV18 ASSPQGSTNTGELF
TRBJ2-5 TRBV5-5 ASSVGLARGETQY
TRBJ2-1 TRBV5-1 ASSPQVAYNEQF
TRBJ1-1 TRBV9 ASSVAAENTEAF
TRBJ2-1 TRBV2 ASSVSGLAGTGEQF
TRBJ1-3 TRBV5-1 ASSLTGDEGNTIY
TRBJ1-2 TRBV20-1 SANRGGYT
TRBJ1-2 TRBV6-1 ASSEGTGSYGYT
TRBJ2-2 TRBV5-1 ASRSLGNTGELF
TRBJ1-3 TRBV2 ASSDGTGTGNTIY
TRBJ1-1 TRBV11-2 ASSSDYATSETEAF
TRBJ1-3 TRBV28 ASSLPRQGQGGGNTIY
TRBJ1-6 TRBV30 ASLSGDGNSPLH
TRBJ1-3 TRBV9 ASSVALGTRSGNTIY
. TRBV28 ASSLRLAGYEQY
TRBJ1-1 TRBV16 ASSQSVTGYTEAF
TRBJ2-2 TRBV7-8 ASSSTLRTSATIEELF
TRBJ1-1 TRBV27 ASSTTGDNTEAF
TRBJ2-5 TRBV5-1 ASSVGPGGRVETQY